The clone carrying this T cell receptor beta chain was recorded a few times. Its antigen remains unknown. Assay: immunoSEQ multiplex PCR; the TCRdb copy retains only in-frame clones and omits some. The data contain under 200,000 clones, just over 90% of them singletons. CDR1 is LNHDA and CDR2 is SQIVND in the germline V gene (reference sequence). The length of the CDR3 is 15 residues. V lost 7 bases to trimming and J lost 2 bases; unmatched junction nucleotides: 5. The data stem from a study of T cell responses to AZD1222 COVID-19 vaccine. General study results and limits: Compared with day 0, the breadth and depth of the Spike-specific TCR repertoire rose significantly after two doses of AZD1222.

The source material was peripheral blood, sampled on day 0 of AZD1222 vaccination. The chain recombines TRBV19 with TRBJ1-6; 7 bases align to TRBD1. This TCR was sampled from an adult in good health. The CDR3 coding sequence is TGTGCCAGTAACCTACAGGGGACCTATAATTCACCCCTCCACTTT. It codes for CASNLQGTYNSPLHF.